This TCR beta chain was sequenced during a study of regulatory T cells in long-lasting Graves disease. About the research overall: Persistent Graves' disease meant over 5 years of antithyroid drugs with positive TSH receptor antibodies.

The study's findings and limits: Rather than thyroid tissue, only peripheral blood underwent study. New patients shared roughly 980 public clonotypes, fewer than the roughly 2,700 shared by persistent patients.

Only a few counts were recorded for this clonotype. Its antigen is as yet unknown. Construction of the TCR beta libraries employed iRepertoire HTBI primers in conjunction with Arm-PCR of CDR3 regions. A single record per CDR3 protein comes from TCRdb applying MiXCR to the multiplex PCR reads. The sample lists under 350,000 distinct CDR3 sequences, around 21% seen once, with more than 50% in the top ten. Time point noted: persistent/refractory GD, antithyroid drugs over 5 years with positive TRAb. From PBMCs, RNA was extracted and then used to make the TCR library. Trimming shortened V by 4 bases and J by 3 bases, and 10 bases separated the two germline ends. CDR3 length: 13 amino acids. Germline V CDR1 and CDR2: WNHNN, SYGVQD (reference sequence).

The chain has TRBV10-1 and TRBJ2-7; no firm D call. This TCR derives from a female donor with Graves disease. Sequenced material: peripheral blood mononuclear cells (PBMCs), taken when the disease was refractory, from a patient treated with antithyroid drugs. Written as DNA, the CDR3 is TGCGCCAGCAGTGTGAGCCCAGGCTACGAGCAGTACTTC. Its protein product is CASSVSPGYEQYF.